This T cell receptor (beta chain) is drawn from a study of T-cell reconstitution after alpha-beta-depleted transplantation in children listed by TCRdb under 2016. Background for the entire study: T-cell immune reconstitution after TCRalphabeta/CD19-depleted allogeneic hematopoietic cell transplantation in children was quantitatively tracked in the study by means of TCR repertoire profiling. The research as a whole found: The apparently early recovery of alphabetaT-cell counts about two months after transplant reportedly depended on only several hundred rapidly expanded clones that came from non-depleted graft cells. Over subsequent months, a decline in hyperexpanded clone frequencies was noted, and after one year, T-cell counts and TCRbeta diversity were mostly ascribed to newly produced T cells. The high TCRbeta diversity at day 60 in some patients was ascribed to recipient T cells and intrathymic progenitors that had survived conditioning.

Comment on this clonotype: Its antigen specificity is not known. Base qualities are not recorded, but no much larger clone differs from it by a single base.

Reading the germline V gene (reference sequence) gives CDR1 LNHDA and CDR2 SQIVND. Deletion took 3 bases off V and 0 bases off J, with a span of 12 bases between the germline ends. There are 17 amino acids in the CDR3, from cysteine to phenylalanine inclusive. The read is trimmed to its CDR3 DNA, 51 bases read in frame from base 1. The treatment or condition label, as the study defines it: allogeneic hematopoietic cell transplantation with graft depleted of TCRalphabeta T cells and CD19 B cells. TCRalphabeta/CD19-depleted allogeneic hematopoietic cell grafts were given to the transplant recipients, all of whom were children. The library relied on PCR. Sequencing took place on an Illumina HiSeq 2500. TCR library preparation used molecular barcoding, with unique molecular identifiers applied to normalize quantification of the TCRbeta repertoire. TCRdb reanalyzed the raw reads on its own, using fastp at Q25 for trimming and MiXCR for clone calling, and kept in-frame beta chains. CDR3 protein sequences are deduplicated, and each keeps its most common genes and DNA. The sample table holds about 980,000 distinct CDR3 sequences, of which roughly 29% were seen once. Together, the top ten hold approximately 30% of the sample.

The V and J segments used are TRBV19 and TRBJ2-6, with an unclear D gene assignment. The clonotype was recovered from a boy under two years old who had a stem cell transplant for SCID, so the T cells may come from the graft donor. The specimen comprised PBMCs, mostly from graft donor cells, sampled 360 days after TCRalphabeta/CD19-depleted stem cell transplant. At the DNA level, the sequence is TGTGCCAGTAGTATGGTGGCCCTAAGCTCTGGGGCCAACGTCCTGACTTTC. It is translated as CASSMVALSSGANVLTF.